The clone carrying this TCR beta chain was counted a single time. Antigen specificity is unknown. With 2 bases removed from V and 3 bases from J, the gap between germline ends came to 7 bases. Per germline, CDR1 SGHVS and CDR2 FQNEAQ. This CDR3 has 14 residues. This sample was taken from a study of blood T cells in healthy people across ages. Primers used in a second PCR of roughly 7 to 12 cycles were a sample-barcoded 5' primer and a J-beta primer mix. TCRdb analysed the 5' RACE reads with MiXCR anew, one entry per CDR3 protein. The sample records 650,000 to 1,000,000 distinct CDR3 sequences, 35% to 40% being singletons. Study-level results: In older individuals, TCR beta diversity per million T cells was lower, falling roughly linearly with age.

The sequenced sample consisted of blood. The receptor was isolated from a young man in good health. The rearrangement joins TRBV7-8 to TRBJ2-2, with D unresolved. The chain's CDR3 is CASSLRVDTGELFF. CDR3 bases: TGTGCCAGCAGCTTAAGGGTTGACACCGGGGAGCTGTTTTTT.